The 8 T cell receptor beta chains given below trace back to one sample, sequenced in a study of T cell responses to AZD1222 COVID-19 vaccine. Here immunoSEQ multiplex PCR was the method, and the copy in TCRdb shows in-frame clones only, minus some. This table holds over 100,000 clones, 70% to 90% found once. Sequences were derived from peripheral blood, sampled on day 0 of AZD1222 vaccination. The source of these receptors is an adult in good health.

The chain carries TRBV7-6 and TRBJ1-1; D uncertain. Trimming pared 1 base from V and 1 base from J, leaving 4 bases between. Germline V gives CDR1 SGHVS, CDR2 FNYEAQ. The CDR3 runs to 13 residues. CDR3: CASSLEGNTEAFF. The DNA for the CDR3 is TGTGCCAGCAGCTTAGAGGGGAACACTGAAGCTTTCTTT. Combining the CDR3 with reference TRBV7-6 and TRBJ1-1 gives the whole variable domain GAGVSQSPRYKVTKRGQDVALRCDPISGHVSLYWYRQALGQGPEFLTYFNYEAQQDKSGLPNDRFSAERPEGSISTLTIQRTEQRDSAMYRCASSLEGNTEAFFGQGTRLTVV.

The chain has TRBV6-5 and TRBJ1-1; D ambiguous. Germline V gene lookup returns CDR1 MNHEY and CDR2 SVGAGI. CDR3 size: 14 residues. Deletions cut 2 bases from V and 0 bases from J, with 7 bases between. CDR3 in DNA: TGTGCCAGCAGTTACGGGCTTATGAACACTGAAGCTTTCTTT. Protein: CASSYGLMNTEAFF.

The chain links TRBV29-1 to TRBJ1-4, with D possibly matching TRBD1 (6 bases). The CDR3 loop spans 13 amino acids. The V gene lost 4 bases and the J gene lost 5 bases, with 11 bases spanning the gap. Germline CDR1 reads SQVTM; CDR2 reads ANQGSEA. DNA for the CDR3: TGCAGCGTTGGGGGTCAGGGGAATGAAAAACTGTTTTTT. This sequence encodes CSVGGQGNEKLFF.

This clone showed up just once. In nucleotides, the CDR3 is TGTGCCAGCAGCTTAGGGGCGGTTACCAGCAATCAGCCCCAGCATTTT. Translated, it gives CASSLGAVTSNQPQHF. This chain connects TRBV7-9 to TRBJ1-5; D ambiguous. V gave up 1 base and J gave up 1 base, with 11 bases separating them. Looked up from germline, CDR1 is SEHNR and CDR2 is FQNEAQ (reference sequence). The CDR3 runs to 16 residues.

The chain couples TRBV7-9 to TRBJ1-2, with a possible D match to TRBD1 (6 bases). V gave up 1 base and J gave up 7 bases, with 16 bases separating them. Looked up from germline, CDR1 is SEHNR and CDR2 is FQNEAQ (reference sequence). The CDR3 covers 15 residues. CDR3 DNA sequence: TGTGCCAGCAGCTTAGGGTTACGGGGGCCGCGTGGCTACACCTTC. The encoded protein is CASSLGLRGPRGYTF.

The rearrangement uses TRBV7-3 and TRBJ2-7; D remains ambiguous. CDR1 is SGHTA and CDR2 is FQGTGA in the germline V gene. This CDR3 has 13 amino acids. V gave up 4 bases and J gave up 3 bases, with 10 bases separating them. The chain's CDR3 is CASSYQPGYEQYF. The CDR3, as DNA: TGTGCCAGCAGCTACCAACCGGGCTACGAGCAGTACTTC.

This CDR3 is CASSQAPTSGGMDTQYF. Written as DNA, the CDR3 is TGCGCCAGCAGCCAAGCCCCGACTAGCGGGGGGATGGATACGCAGTATTTT. V gene TRBV4-1 combines with J gene TRBJ2-3; 13 bases agree with TRBD2. The germline V gene has CDR1 MGHRA and CDR2 YSYEKL. V shed 1 base, J shed 6 bases, and the junction held 7 bases outside the gene matches. The CDR3 runs to 17 residues.

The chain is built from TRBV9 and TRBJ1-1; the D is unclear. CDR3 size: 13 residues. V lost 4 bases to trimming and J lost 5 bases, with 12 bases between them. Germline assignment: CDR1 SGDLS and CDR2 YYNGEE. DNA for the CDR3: TGTGCCAGCAGCCCCCTATCCTGGACTGAAGCTTTCTTT. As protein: CASSPLSWTEAFF.